One sample yielded the 8 T cell receptor beta chains listed below, sequenced in a study of vaccination and CD4 T cells after COVID-19. Specified treatment: roughly nine-day PBMC culture with coronavirus spike peptide pools or control peptides (ViraFEST assay). These receptors have no identified antigens. The Oncomine TCR Beta short-read assay was applied to DNA of cultured CD4+ T cells. MiXCR was run by TCRdb on the PCR reads, yielding one entry per CDR3 protein. The sample yields approximately 12,000 distinct CDR3 sequences, roughly a fifth seen once. Sample: CD4+ T cells from blood, cultured in vitro, taken before SARS-CoV-2 vaccination. These receptors were collected from a human donor who received a COVID-19 vaccine.

This clonotype has a handful of counts. This rearrangement joins TRBV7-9 to TRBJ2-3; 11 bases align to TRBD2. Germline V gene data show CDR1 as SEHNR and CDR2 as FQNEAQ (reference sequence). The CDR3 length is 18 residues. The junction had 11 bases not matched to a gene; V was cut back by 4 bases and J by 2 bases. The CDR3 is CASSWAKLAGGPTDTQYF. The DNA of the CDR3 is TGTGCCAGCAGCTGGGCCAAGTTAGCGGGGGGGCCCACAGATACGCAGTATTTT.

The genes are TRBV6-1 and TRBJ2-3; D may be TRBD2 (6 bases). Germline assignment: CDR1 MNHNS and CDR2 SASEGT. The CDR3 consists of 11 residues. The CDR3 loop is CGSGSTDTQYF. DNA for the CDR3: TGTGGGAGCGGGAGCACAGATACGCAGTATTTT.

Sample share makes this clonotype medium-sized (0.01 to 0.1%). V usage is TRBV11-3 and J usage is TRBJ2-1; TRBD2 matches 13 bases. The junction had 11 bases not matched to a gene; V was cut back by 5 bases and J by 7 bases. The CDR3 loop spans 17 amino acids. Germline loops: CDR1 SGHNT, CDR2 YENEEA. The CDR3 is CASSLLAGGGFTNEQFF. CDR3 DNA sequence: TGTGCCAGCAGCCTACTAGCGGGGGGGGGCTTCACTAATGAGCAGTTCTTC.

This clonotype was seen only a few times. The chain carries TRBV5-4 and TRBJ2-4; TRBD1 aligns across 8 bases. The CDR3 totals 15 residues. Germline V CDR1 and CDR2: SGHNT, YYREEE (reference sequence). Trimming removed 3 bases from V and 7 bases from J; junction bases left unmatched: 9. The CDR3 nucleotides read TGTGCCAGCAGCTATATACAGGGGGGTCGGAACATTCAGTACTTC. Protein: CASSYIQGGRNIQYF.

The sample holds a few counts of this clonotype. The chain carries TRBV6-1 and TRBJ2-1; D unresolved. Trimming stripped 1 base from V and 9 bases from J, with 16 bases between. The CDR3 has 15 residues. Germline lookup yields CDR1 MNHNS and CDR2 SASEGT. CDR3 sequence reads: CASSEEPLAISEQFF. The CDR3 nucleotides read TGTGCCAGCAGTGAAGAGCCCCTTGCCATCAGTGAGCAGTTCTTC.

This clonotype is deemed medium-sized (0.01 to 0.1%). The gene calls are TRBV20-1 and TRBJ2-3; 9 bases align to TRBD2. The V segment lost 8 bases and the J segment 0 bases; nucleotides outside the gene matches: 3. Germline values: CDR1 DFQATT, CDR2 SNEGSKA (reference sequence). CDR3 size: 13 residues. The CDR3 loop is CSLAGVSTDTQYF. As DNA, the CDR3 is TGCAGTTTAGCGGGGGTTAGCACAGATACGCAGTATTTT.

V gene TRBV28 combines with J gene TRBJ1-1; no clear D. This CDR3 has 12 amino acids. The germline V gene encodes CDR1 MDHEN and CDR2 SYDVKM. The V end was cut by 5 bases, the J end by 1 base, with 5 bases between. CDR3 nucleotides: TGTGCCAGCAGTCCCTGGAACACTGAAGCTTTCTTT. Its translation: CASSPWNTEAFF.

This clonotype has only a few counts. CDR3 amino acids: CASSFGRGTGELFF. The CDR3 DNA is TGTGCCAGCAGCTTTGGCAGAGGCACCGGGGAGCTGTTTTTT. This rearrangement joins TRBV7-2 to TRBJ2-2; D is unclear. V lost 3 bases to trimming and J lost 4 bases, with 9 bases between them. Germline CDR1 SGHTA, CDR2 FQGNSA. The CDR3 covers 14 residues.